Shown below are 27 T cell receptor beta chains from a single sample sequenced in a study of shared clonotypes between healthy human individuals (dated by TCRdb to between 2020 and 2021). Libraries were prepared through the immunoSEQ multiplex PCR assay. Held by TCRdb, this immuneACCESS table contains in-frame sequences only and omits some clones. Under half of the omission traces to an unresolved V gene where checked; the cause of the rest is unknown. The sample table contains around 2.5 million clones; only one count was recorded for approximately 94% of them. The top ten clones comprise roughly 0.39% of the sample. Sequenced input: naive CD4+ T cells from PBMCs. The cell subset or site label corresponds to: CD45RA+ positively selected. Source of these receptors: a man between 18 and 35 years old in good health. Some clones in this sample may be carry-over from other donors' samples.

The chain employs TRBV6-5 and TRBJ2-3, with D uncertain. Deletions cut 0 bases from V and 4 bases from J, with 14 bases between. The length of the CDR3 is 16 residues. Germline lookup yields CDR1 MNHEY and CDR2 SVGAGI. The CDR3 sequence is CASSYSGQPLPDTQYF. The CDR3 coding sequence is TGTGCCAGCAGTTACTCAGGGCAGCCTTTGCCAGATACGCAGTATTTT.

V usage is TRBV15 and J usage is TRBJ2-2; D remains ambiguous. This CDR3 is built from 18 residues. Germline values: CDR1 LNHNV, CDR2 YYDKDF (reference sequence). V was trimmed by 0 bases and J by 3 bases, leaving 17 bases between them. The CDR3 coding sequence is TGTGCCACCAGCAGAGACCCCCGGCAGGCCCAGGACACCGGGGAGCTGTTTTTT. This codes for CATSRDPRQAQDTGELFF.

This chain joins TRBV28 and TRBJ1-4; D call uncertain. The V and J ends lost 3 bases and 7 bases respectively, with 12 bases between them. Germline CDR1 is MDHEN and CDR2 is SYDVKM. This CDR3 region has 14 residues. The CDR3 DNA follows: TGTGCCAGCAGTTTTCTCCCGGGCGGTGAAAAACTGTTTTTT. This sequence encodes CASSFLPGGEKLFF. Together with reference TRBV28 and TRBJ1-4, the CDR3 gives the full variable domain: DVKVTQSSRYLVKRTGEKVFLECVQDMDHENMFWYRQDPGLGLRLIYFSYDVKMKEKGDIPEGYSVSREKKERFSLILESASTNQTSMYLCASSFLPGGEKLFFGSGTQLSVL.

The CDR3 bases are TGTGCCAGCTCCGCCGGGACAGGGCCAAACACCATATATTTT. This codes for CASSAGTGPNTIYF. The chain uses TRBV18 and TRBJ1-3; the match to TRBD1 covers 9 bases. The CDR3 has 14 amino acids. V lost 6 bases to trimming and J lost 6 bases; unmatched junction nucleotides: 6. Looked up from germline, CDR1 is KGHSH and CDR2 is LQKENI.

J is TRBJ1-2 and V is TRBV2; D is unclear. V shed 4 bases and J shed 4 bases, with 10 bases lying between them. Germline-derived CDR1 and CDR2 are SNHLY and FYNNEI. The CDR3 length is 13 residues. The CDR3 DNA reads TGTGCCAGCAGTGGGACCTGGGGCTATGGCTACACCTTC. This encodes CASSGTWGYGYTF.

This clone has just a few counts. CDR3 sequence: CASIGGNTEAFF. The CDR3 nucleotides read TGTGCCAGCATAGGGGGGAACACTGAAGCTTTCTTT. V is TRBV25-1 and J is TRBJ1-1; TRBD1 is a possible D gene (6 bases). Germline V gives CDR1 MGHDK, CDR2 SYGVNS. CDR3 size: 12 residues. Trimming shortened V by 7 bases and J by 1 base, and 7 bases separated the two germline ends. The whole variable domain, filled in from reference TRBV25-1 and TRBJ1-1, reads EADIYQTPRYLVIGTGKKITLECSQTMGHDKMYWYQQDPGMELHLIHYSYGVNSTEKGDLSSESTVSRIRTEHFPLTLESARPSHTSQYLCASIGGNTEAFFGQGTRLTVV.

The CDR3 coding sequence is TGCGCCAGCAGCCGATCTAGCGGGAGGTGGAATGAGCAGTTCTTC. Amino acids: CASSRSSGRWNEQFF. The chain uses TRBV4-1 and TRBJ2-1; 11 bases line up with TRBD2. The CDR3 is made up of 15 amino acids. Trimming removed 4 bases from V and 7 bases from J; junction bases left unmatched: 6. From germline, CDR1 is MGHRA and CDR2 YSYEKL.

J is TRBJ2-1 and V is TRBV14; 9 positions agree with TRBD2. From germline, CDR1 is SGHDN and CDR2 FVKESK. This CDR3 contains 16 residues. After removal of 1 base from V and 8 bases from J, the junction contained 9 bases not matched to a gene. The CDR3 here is CASSQVKLAGSDEQFF. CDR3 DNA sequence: TGTGCCAGCAGCCAAGTGAAACTAGCGGGCTCTGATGAGCAGTTCTTC. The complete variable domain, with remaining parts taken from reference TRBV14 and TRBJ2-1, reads EAGVTQFPSHSVIEKGQTVTLRCDPISGHDNLYWYRRVMGKEIKFLLHFVKESKQDESGMPNNRFLAERTGGTYSTLKVQPAELEDSGVYFCASSQVKLAGSDEQFFGPGTRLTVL.

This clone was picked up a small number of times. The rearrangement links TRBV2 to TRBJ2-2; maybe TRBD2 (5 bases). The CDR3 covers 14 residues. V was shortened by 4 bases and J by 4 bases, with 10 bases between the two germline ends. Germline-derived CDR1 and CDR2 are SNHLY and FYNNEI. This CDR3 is CASSAPSITGELFF. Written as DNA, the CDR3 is TGTGCCAGCAGTGCACCTAGCATCACCGGGGAGCTGTTTTTT.

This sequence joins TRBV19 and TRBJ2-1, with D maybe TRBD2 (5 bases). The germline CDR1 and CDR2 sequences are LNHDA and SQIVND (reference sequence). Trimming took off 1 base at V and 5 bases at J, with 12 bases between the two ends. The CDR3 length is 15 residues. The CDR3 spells CASSIAGFTHNEQFF. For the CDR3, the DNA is TGTGCCAGTAGTATAGCGGGATTTACCCACAATGAGCAGTTCTTC.

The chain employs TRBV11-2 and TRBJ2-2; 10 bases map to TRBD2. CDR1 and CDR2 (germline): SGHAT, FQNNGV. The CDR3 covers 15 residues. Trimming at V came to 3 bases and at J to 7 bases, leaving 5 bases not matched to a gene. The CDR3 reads CASSFTSGIDGELFF. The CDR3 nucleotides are TGTGCCAGCAGCTTTACTAGCGGGATAGACGGGGAGCTGTTTTTT.

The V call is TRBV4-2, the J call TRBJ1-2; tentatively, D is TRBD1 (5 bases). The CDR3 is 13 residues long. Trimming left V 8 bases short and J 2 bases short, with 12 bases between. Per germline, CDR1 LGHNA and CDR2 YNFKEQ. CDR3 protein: CASGGGRNYGYTF. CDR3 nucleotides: TGTGCCAGCGGTGGGGGACGCAACTATGGCTACACCTTC.

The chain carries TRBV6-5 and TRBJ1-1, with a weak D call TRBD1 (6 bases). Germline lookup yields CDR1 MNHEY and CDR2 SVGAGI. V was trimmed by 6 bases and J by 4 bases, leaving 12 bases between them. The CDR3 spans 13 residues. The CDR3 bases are TGTGCCAGCAGCTTACAGGGATTCACTGAAGCTTTCTTT. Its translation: CASSLQGFTEAFF.

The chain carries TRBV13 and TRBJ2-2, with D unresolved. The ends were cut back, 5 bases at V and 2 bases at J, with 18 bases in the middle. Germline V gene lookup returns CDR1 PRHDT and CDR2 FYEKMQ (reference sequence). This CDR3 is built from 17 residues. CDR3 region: CASSPTSWQPNTGELFF. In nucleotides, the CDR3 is TGTGCCAGCAGCCCGACGTCGTGGCAGCCCAACACCGGGGAGCTGTTTTTT.

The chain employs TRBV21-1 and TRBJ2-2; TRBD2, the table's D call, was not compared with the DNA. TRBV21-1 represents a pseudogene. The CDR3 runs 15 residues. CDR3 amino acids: CASSKMGGEAGELFF. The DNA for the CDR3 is TGTGCCAGCAGCAAGATGGGCGGGGAGGCCGGGGAGCTGTTTTTT.

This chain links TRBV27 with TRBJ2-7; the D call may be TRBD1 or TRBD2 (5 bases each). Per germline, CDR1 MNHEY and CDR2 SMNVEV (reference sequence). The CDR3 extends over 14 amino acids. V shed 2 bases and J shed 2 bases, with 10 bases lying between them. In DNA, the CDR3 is TGTGCCAGCAGTTTAGGGGGTTCGACCTACGAGCAGTACTTC. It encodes CASSLGGSTYEQYF.

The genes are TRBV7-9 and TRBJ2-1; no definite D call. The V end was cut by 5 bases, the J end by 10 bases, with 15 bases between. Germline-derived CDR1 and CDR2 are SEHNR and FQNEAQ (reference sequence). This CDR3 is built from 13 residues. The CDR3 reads CASSREIFREQFF. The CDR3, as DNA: TGTGCCAGCAGCCGCGAAATCTTTAGGGAGCAGTTCTTC.

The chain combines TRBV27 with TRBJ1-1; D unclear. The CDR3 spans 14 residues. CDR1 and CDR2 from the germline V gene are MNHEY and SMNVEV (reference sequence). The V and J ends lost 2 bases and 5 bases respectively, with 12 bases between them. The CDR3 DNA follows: TGTGCCAGCAGTTTAAGACTGACCGGGACTGAAGCTTTCTTT. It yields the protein CASSLRLTGTEAFF.

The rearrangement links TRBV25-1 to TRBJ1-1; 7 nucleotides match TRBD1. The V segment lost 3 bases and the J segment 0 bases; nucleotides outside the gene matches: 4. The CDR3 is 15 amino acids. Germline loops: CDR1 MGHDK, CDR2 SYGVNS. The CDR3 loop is CASSDVQGLNTEAFF. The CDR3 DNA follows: TGTGCCAGCAGTGACGTACAGGGGCTGAACACTGAAGCTTTCTTT.

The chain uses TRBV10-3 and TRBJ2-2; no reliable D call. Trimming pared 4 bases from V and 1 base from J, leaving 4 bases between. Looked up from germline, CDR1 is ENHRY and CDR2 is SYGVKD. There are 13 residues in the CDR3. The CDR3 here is CAISGLNTGELFF. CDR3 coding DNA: TGTGCCATCAGTGGGCTGAACACCGGGGAGCTGTTTTTT.

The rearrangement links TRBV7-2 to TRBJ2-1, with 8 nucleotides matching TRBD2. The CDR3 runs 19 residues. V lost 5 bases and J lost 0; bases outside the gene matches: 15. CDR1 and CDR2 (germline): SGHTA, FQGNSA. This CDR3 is CASSKRPSGHPSSYNEQFF. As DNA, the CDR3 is TGTGCCAGCAGCAAAAGGCCTAGCGGGCACCCGAGCTCCTACAATGAGCAGTTCTTC.

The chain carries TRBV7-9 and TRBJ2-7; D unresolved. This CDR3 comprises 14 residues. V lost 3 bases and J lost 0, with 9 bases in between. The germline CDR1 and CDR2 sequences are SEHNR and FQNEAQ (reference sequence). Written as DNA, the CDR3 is TGTGCCAGCAGCTTGGGAATGGCCTCCTACGAGCAGTACTTC. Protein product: CASSLGMASYEQYF.

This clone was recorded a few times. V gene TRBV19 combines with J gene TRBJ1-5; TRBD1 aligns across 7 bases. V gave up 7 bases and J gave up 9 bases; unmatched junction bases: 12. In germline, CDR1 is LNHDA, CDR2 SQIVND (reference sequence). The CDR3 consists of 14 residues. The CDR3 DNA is TGTGCCAGTAAAACCGGACAGGCTTTTATGCCCCAGCATTTT. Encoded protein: CASKTGQAFMPQHF. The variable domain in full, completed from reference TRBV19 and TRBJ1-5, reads DGGITQSPKYLFRKEGQNVTLSCEQNLNHDAMYWYRQDPGQGLRLIYYSQIVNDFQKGDIAEGYSVSREKKESFPLTVTSAQKNPTAFYLCASKTGQAFMPQHFGDGTRLSIL.

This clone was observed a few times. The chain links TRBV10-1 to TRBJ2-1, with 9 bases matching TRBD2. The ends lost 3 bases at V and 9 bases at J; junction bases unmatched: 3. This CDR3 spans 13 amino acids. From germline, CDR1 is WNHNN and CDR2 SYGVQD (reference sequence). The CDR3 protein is CASSEQREVEQFF. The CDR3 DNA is TGCGCCAGCAGTGAACAGCGGGAGGTTGAGCAGTTCTTC.

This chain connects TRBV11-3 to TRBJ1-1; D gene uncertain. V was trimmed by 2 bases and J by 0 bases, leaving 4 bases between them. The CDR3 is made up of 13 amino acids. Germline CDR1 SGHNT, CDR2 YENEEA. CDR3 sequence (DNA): TGTGCCAGCAGCTTAACTTTGAACACTGAAGCTTTCTTT. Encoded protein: CASSLTLNTEAFF. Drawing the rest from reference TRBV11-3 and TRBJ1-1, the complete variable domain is EAGVVQSPRYKIIEKKQPVAFWCNPISGHNTLYWYLQNLGQGPELLIRYENEEAVDDSQLPKDRFSAERLKGVDSTLKIQPAELGDSAVYLCASSLTLNTEAFFGQGTRLTVV.

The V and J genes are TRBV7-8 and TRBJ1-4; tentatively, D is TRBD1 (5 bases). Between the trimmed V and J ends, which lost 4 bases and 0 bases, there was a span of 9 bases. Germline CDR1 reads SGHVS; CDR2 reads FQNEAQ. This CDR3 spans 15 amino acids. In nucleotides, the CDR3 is TGTGCCAGCAGCTACGGGACTTCAACTAATGAAAAACTGTTTTTT. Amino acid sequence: CASSYGTSTNEKLFF.

DNA of the CDR3: TGTGCCAGCAGCTTGACGGGGCCAGGACCCAATGAGCAGTTCTTC. Amino acid sequence: CASSLTGPGPNEQFF. This chain links TRBV5-4 with TRBJ2-1, with D possibly being TRBD1 or TRBD2 (5 bases each). Per the germline V gene, CDR1 is SGHNT and CDR2 is YYREEE (reference sequence). The CDR3 contains 15 residues. V was clipped by 1 base and J by 6 bases, with 14 bases between them.